This T cell receptor beta chain comes out of a study of shared clonotypes between healthy human individuals. Study-wide results and caveats: Read depth was anticipated to influence clonotype sharing among donors.

The CDR3 length is 14 residues. Per germline, CDR1 GTSNPN and CDR2 SVGIG (reference sequence). With 4 bases clipped from V and 8 bases from J, the junction kept 10 bases outside the gene matches. Regarding this clone: Its target is not known. This CDR3 is also generated by other DNA sequences in the sample.

Sequencing was performed with immunoSEQ multiplex PCR; in TCRdb, only in-frame clones are kept and a portion is missing. The sample consists of some 2,100,000 clones, approximately 96% of them appearing once. V gene TRBV30 combines with J gene TRBJ1-2; TRBD1 aligns across 10 bases. The sample taken for sequencing was naive CD4+ T cells sorted from blood. Sample subset: CD45RA+ positively selected. The source is a man younger than 30 in good health. Written as DNA, the CDR3 is TGTGCCTGGAACCCTAGGGACAGGGGATACGGCTACACCTTC. It translates to CAWNPRDRGYGYTF. The full variable domain, its missing parts supplied by reference TRBV30 and TRBJ1-2, is SQTIHQWPATLVQPVGSPLSLECTVEGTSNPNLYWYRQAAGRGLQLLFYSVGIGQISSEVPQNLSASRPQDRQFILSSKKLLLSDSGFYLCAWNPRDRGYGYTFGSGTRLTVV.